This TCR beta chain came from a study of blood T cell repertoires in COVID-19. In the original workflow: From reference gene primer amplification, estimates of nucleated cell counts were derived. The data were produced by immunoSEQ multiplex PCR, yet TCRdb's version contains in-frame clones alone and is incomplete. From that table come the V and J calls and clone size; the DNA was used to work out D and trimming. The sample has about 300,000 clones, roughly 90% seen once. Trimming at V came to 6 bases and at J to 8 bases, leaving 6 bases not matched to a gene. The CDR3 sequence is 12 residues long. Looked up from germline, CDR1 is MNHNY and CDR2 is SVGAGI (reference sequence).

This clonotype was sampled from a man between 18 and 35 years old who had recovered from COVID-19. Sample: peripheral blood. The rearrangement joins TRBV6-6 to TRBJ1-2; 7 bases map to TRBD1. CDR3 coding DNA: TGTGCCAGCAGAACTACAGGGGTGGGCTACACCTTC. Translation: CASRTTGVGYTF.